This T cell receptor beta chain is from a study of Tregs in tolerant kidney transplant recipients (dated by TCRdb to between 2018 and 2020). With regard to the full study: The study used TCRbeta sequencing to identify donor-specific regulatory T cells before combined kidney and bone marrow transplantation, then tracked those cells after transplant. TCRbeta repertoire sequencing was used in a few healthy controls to compare several methods for expanding Tregs specific for an allogeneic donor.

From V the trimming removes 4 bases and from J it removes 2 bases, while the gene matches leave 8 bases of the junction unaccounted for. The CDR3, cysteine through phenylalanine, is 16 amino acids long. Of all the DNA, just the CDR3 is kept, 48 bases in frame from base 1. CDR1 is given as SGHRS and CDR2 as YFSETQ, both from the germline V gene. For TCRbeta CDR3 sequencing, genomic DNA from the sorted cells was extracted using the QIAGEN DNeasy Blood and Tissue Kit. High-throughput TCRbeta CDR3 sequencing, which included PCR amplification with bias correction and internal controls, was done commercially through immunoSEQ. In the original analysis: A unique productive TCRbeta sequence was defined by the CDR3 nucleotide sequence when primers matched, and otherwise by the CDR3 amino acid sequence together with the Vbeta and Jbeta genes. To correct for sorting error, sequences found in more than one sorted population at a frequency ratio of 2:1 or less were discarded, and the remaining shared sequences were assigned to the population with the higher frequency. Donor-reactive sequences were defined as at least 5-fold expanded in CFSE-low cells versus unstimulated cells, with frequency of at least 0.01% in CFSE-low cells. Repertoire divergence was quantified by Jensen-Shannon divergence calculated from the top 100 TCRbeta sequences ranked by frequency. For samples with multiple sequencing runs, sorting error was corrected in each run separately before the runs were combined. The source is immuneACCESS, and TCRdb retained only in-frame sequences with V and J called. Part of the clones is not carried over; for the studies checked, unresolved V genes explain less than half of this, and the remainder is unexplained. From that table come the V and J calls and clone size; the DNA was used to work out D and trimming. Here the sample has some 110,000 clones; about 90% occur a single time. The ten top clones hold more than 0.45% of the sample.

General findings and caveats noted by the study authors: Expanding Tregs with activated donor B cells appeared to identify the most biologically relevant and donor-specific TCRbeta repertoire. Biological reproducibility was not examined directly, but technical replication error appeared to be minimal. Because only a small number of patients were included, the study had limitations, and the results will need to be validated in larger populations as well as under other immunosuppression protocols.

Thawed PBMCs were FACS-sorted into unstimulated Tregs (CD4+CD25+CD127-), CD4+ non-Tregs (CD4+CD25-), CD4 cells and CD8 cells. Healthy control blood was obtained either as purchased buffy coats or from healthy volunteers. Healthy control blood was processed to PBMCs with a Ficoll density gradient and then cryopreserved, whereas patient PBMCs were collected both before and after transplant. As for this clone: The target of this receptor is not known. Base qualities are not recorded, but no much larger clone differs from it by a single base.

The TCR was taken from a human donor in good health. The chain is assembled from TRBV5-1 and TRBJ2-5; 10 central nucleotides agree with TRBD2. The source material was CD4+ T cells from blood. In nucleotide form, the sequence is TGCGCCAGCAGCCTTGGACTAGCGGAGGGACAAGAGACCCAGTACTTC. This yields the protein CASSLGLAEGQETQYF.